A single sample gave rise to the 13 T cell receptor beta chains below, sequenced in a study of control samples from healthy donors and cancer patients. Measured with immunoSEQ multiplex PCR; TCRdb has only the in-frame clones, and not every one. The sample contains 90,000 to 150,000 clones, 88% of which appear only once. Sequencing input: blood. Receptors originate from a man aged 35-49 years in good health.

The count of this clone is one. The gene calls are TRBV7-9 and TRBJ1-5; unclear D gene. The CDR3 spans 15 residues. In germline, CDR1 is SEHNR, CDR2 FQNEAQ (reference sequence). The ends were cut back, 1 base at V and 4 bases at J, with 11 bases in the middle. In DNA form, the CDR3 reads TGTGCCAGCAGCTTAGTCGGACCAGGAAATCAGCCCCAGCATTTT. Amino acid sequence: CASSLVGPGNQPQHF.

This chain joins TRBV9 and TRBJ2-3, with D unresolved. The germline V and J ends were trimmed by 0 bases and 6 bases, with 11 bases remaining between them. The CDR3 is 14 amino acids. Germline CDR1 is SGDLS and CDR2 is YYNGEE. The CDR3 is CASSVGWDPDTQYF. The CDR3 nucleotides read TGTGCCAGCAGCGTAGGTTGGGATCCGGATACGCAGTATTTT.

The genes are TRBV29-1 and TRBJ1-1; 8 bases fit TRBD1. With 1 base clipped from V and 4 bases from J, the junction kept 2 bases outside the gene matches. The CDR3 runs to 13 residues. Looked up from germline, CDR1 is SQVTM and CDR2 is ANQGSEA. CDR3 in amino acids: CSVEGTGGTEAFF. CDR3 sequence (DNA): TGCAGCGTTGAAGGCACAGGGGGCACTGAAGCTTTCTTT. Drawing the rest from reference TRBV29-1 and TRBJ1-1, the complete variable domain is SAVISQKPSRDICQRGTSLTIQCQVDSQVTMMFWYRQQPGQSLTLIATANQGSEATYESGFVIDKFPISRPNLTFSTLTVSNMSPEDSSIYLCSVEGTGGTEAFFGQGTRLTVV.

As for this clone: At the DNA level, this CDR3 is encoded by other sequences in the same sample as well. This chain links TRBV25-1 with TRBJ1-3; TRBD1 is a possible D gene (5 bases). V was shortened by 3 bases and J by 2 bases, with 8 bases between the two germline ends. This CDR3 is 14 amino acids long. Germline loops: CDR1 MGHDK, CDR2 SYGVNS. CDR3 protein: CASSEAGAGNTIYF. The CDR3, as DNA: TGTGCCAGCAGTGAGGCGGGGGCTGGAAACACCATATATTTT. Filled out from reference TRBV25-1 and TRBJ1-3, the complete variable domain reads EADIYQTPRYLVIGTGKKITLECSQTMGHDKMYWYQQDPGMELHLIHYSYGVNSTEKGDLSSESTVSRIRTEHFPLTLESARPSHTSQYLCASSEAGAGNTIYFGEGSWLTVV.

The V and J genes are TRBV5-4 and TRBJ1-2; TRBD1 might be the D (6 bases). Between the trimmed V and J ends, which lost 4 bases and 5 bases, there was a span of 18 bases. Looked up from germline, CDR1 is SGHNT and CDR2 is YYREEE (reference sequence). The CDR3 is 15 residues long. CDR3: CASSRTGGGNYGYTF. CDR3 sequence (DNA): TGTGCCAGCAGCCGGACTGGAGGGGGGAATTATGGCTACACCTTC. Full variable domain (missing parts from reference TRBV5-4 and TRBJ1-2): ETGVTQSPTHLIKTRGQQVTLRCSSQSGHNTVSWYQQALGQGPQFIFQYYREEENGRGNFPPRFSGLQFPNYSSELNVNALELDDSALYLCASSRTGGGNYGYTFGSGTRLTVV.

The chain has TRBV27 and TRBJ2-3, with 11 bases fitting TRBD2. Germline V lookup: CDR1 MNHEY, CDR2 SMNVEV (reference sequence). The CDR3 consists of 15 residues. The J segment lost 4 bases and the V segment lost 4 bases, leaving 4 bases of the junction unmatched. The DNA for the CDR3 is TGTGCCAGCAGTTGGGGGACTAGCGGAGCAGATACGCAGTATTTT. It is translated as CASSWGTSGADTQYF.

The table lists this clone with a few counts. The rearrangement uses TRBV7-3 and TRBJ1-1, with D uncertain. The CDR3 contains 13 residues. The germline V gene has CDR1 SGHTA and CDR2 FQGTGA. V was trimmed by 1 base and J by 1 base, leaving 4 bases between them. The CDR3 coding sequence is TGTGCCAGCAGCTTAATACGGAACACTGAAGCTTTCTTT. As protein: CASSLIRNTEAFF.

This rearrangement joins TRBV30 to TRBJ2-2, with TRBD2 matching over 13 bases. CDR1 is GTSNPN, CDR2 SVGIG, per germline (reference sequence). The CDR3 runs 15 residues. With V trimmed by 8 bases and J by 4 bases, 7 bases remained unmatched. The CDR3 spells CARLAGGTLTGELFF. The CDR3 DNA reads TGTGCCAGACTAGCGGGGGGAACACTCACCGGGGAGCTGTTTTTT.

The rearrangement links TRBV12-5 to TRBJ2-7; D possibly corresponds to TRBD2 (7 bases). Germline loops: CDR1 LGHNT, CDR2 FRNRAP. This CDR3 region has 15 residues. Trimming removed 5 bases at V and 2 bases at J, with 16 bases between. The CDR3 DNA reads as TGTGCTAGTGGTGCCCAACGGGGGGCTCCCTACGAGCAGTACTTC. Its translation: CASGAQRGAPYEQYF.

The chain employs TRBV5-4 and TRBJ2-1, with D possibly TRBD1 on 6 matching bases. Trimming removed 3 bases from V and 2 bases from J, with 12 bases in between. Germline lookup yields CDR1 SGHNT and CDR2 YYREEE (reference sequence). This CDR3 region has 15 residues. As DNA, the CDR3 is TGTGCCAGCAGCTCCAGACAGGAACCCTACAATGAGCAGTTCTTC. It translates to CASSSRQEPYNEQFF.

The chain combines TRBV19 with TRBJ1-5; D gene unclear. In germline, CDR1 is LNHDA, CDR2 SQIVND (reference sequence). There are 17 residues in the CDR3. Trimming took off 5 bases at V and 0 bases at J, with 17 bases between the two ends. The CDR3 loop is CASSQASAGSSNQPQHF. The CDR3 DNA follows: TGTGCCAGTAGTCAAGCCTCGGCGGGGTCTAGCAATCAGCCCCAGCATTTT.

V is TRBV7-8 and J is TRBJ1-1, with TRBD1 matching 8 bases. Trimming took 1 base from V and 5 from J; bases not matched to a gene: 6. Germline CDR1 SGHVS, CDR2 FQNEAQ. The CDR3 has 15 residues. The CDR3 loop reads CASSLGTGGATEAFF. Written as DNA, the CDR3 is TGTGCCAGCAGCTTAGGTACAGGGGGGGCGACTGAAGCTTTCTTT.

J is TRBJ1-4 and V is TRBV2; D remains unclear. CDR1 SNHLY and CDR2 FYNNEI come from the germline V gene. Trimming left V 6 bases short and J 3 bases short, with 2 bases between. This CDR3 spans 11 amino acids. The CDR3 DNA follows: TGTGCCAGCAGGCCTAATGAAAAACTGTTTTTT. It translates to CASRPNEKLFF.